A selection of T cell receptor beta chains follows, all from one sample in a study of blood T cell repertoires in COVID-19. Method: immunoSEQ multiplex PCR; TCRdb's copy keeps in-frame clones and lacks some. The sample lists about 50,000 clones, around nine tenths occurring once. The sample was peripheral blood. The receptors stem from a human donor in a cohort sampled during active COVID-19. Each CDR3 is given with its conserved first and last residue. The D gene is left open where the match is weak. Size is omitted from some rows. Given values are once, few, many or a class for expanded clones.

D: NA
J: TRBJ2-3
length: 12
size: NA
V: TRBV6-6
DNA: TGTGCCAGCAGTTACTCTACAATACGTCCGTATTTT
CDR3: CASSYSTIRPYF

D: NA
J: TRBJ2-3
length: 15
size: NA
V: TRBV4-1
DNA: TGCGCCAGCAGCCTCGACAGGACTCGCGGAGATACGCAGTATTTT
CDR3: CASSLDRTRGDTQYF

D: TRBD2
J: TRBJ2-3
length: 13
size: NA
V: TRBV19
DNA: TGTGCCAGTACTAGCGGGGGCCAGGATACGCAGTATTTT
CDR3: CASTSGGQDTQYF

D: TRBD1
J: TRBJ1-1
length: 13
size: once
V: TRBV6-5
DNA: TGTGCCAGCAGCCTGGACAGGGGGCTGCGAGCTTTCTTT
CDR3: CASSLDRGLRAFF

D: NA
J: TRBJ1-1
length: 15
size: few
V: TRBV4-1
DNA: TGCGCCAGCAGCCAAGATTCGGGGATCAACACTGAAGCTTTCTTT
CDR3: CASSQDSGINTEAFF

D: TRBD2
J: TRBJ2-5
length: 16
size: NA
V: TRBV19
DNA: TGTGCCAGTAGTATGGGACTAGCGGTGTTCCAAGAGACCCAGTACTTC
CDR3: CASSMGLAVFQETQYF

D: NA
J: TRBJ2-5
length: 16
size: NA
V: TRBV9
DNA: TGTGCCAGCAGCGTTCACCACAGGGCCCCCCAAGAGACCCAGTACTTC
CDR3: CASSVHHRAPQETQYF

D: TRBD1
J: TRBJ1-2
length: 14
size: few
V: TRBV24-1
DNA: TGTGCCACCAGTGTCTCGGGACAGGTGTTGGACTACACCTTC
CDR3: CATSVSGQVLDYTF

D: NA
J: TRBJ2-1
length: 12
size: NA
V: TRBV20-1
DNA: TGCAGTGCTAGTCAACTAGTCCGTGAGCAGTTCTTC
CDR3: CSASQLVREQFF

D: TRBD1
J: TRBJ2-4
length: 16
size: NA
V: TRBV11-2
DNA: TGTGCCAGCAGCTTTCCAGGGGGCAAGGGCAAAAACATTCAGTACTTC
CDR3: CASSFPGGKGKNIQYF

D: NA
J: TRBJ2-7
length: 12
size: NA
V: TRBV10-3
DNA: TGTGCCATCAGTGAGAACGGCTACGAGCAGTACTTC
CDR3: CAISENGYEQYF

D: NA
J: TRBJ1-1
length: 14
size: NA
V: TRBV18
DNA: TGTGCCAGCTCATCGACAGTCCAGAACACTGAAGCTTTCTTT
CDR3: CASSSTVQNTEAFF

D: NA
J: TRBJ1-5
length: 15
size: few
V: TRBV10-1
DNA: TGCGCCAGCAGTGAGCAAGACAGAGTTCATCAGCCCCAGCATTTT
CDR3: CASSEQDRVHQPQHF

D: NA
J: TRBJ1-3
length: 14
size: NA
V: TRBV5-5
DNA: TGTGCCAGCAGCTTGGAGACAGCTGGAAACACCATATATTTT
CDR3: CASSLETAGNTIYF

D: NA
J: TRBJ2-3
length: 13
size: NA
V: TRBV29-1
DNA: TGCAGCCTAAATCTGCAGGGGACAGATACGCAGTATTTT
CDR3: CSLNLQGTDTQYF

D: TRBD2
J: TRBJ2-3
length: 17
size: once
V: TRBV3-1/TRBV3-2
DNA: TGTGCCAGCAGCCATGCCCGGACTAGCGGGCGGTGGGATACGCAGTATTTT
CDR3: CASSHARTSGRWDTQYF

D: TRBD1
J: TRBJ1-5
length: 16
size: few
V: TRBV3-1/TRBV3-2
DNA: TGTGCCAGCAGCCCCTGGACAGGGTGGCGCAATCAGCCCCAGCATTTT
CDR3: CASSPWTGWRNQPQHF

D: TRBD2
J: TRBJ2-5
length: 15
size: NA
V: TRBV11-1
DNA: TGTGCCAGCAGCTCAACCGGGACTAGTAAAGAGACCCAGTACTTC
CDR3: CASSSTGTSKETQYF

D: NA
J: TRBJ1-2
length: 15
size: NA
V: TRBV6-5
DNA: TGTGCCAGCACCCTCGGGGGGGGCGTTAACTATGGCTACACCTTC
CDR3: CASTLGGGVNYGYTF

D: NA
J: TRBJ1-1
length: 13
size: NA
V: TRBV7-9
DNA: TGTGCCAGCAGCCCGTCCGTGAACACTGAAGCTTTCTTT
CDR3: CASSPSVNTEAFF

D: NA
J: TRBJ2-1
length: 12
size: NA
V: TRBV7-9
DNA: TGTGCCAGCAGCCCACAGTACAATGAGCAGTTCTTC
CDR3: CASSPQYNEQFF

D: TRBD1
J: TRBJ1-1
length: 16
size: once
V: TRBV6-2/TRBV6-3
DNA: TGTGCCAGCAGTTATTCGCCAGGGGGCGCATACACTGAAGCTTTCTTT
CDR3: CASSYSPGGAYTEAFF

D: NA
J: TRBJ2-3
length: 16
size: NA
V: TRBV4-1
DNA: TGCGCCAGCAGCCAAGGGCCTAGGCCCCGAACAGATACGCAGTATTTT
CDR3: CASSQGPRPRTDTQYF

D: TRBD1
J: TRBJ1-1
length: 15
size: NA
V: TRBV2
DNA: TGTGCCAGCAGTGAAACGGACAGGGCGAACACTGAAGCTTTCTTT
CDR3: CASSETDRANTEAFF

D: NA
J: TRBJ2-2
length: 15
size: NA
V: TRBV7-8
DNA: TGTGCCAGCAGCTTAGCGTTCCAGCGGACCGGGGAGCTGTTTTTT
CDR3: CASSLAFQRTGELFF

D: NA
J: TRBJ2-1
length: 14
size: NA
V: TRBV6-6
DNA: TGTGCCAGCACCTCAAGCAACTCCTACAATGAGCAGTTCTTC
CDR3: CASTSSNSYNEQFF

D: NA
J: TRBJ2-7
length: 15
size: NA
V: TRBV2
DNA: TGTGCCAGCAGTGAAGCGCTTGGCAGGACCTACGAGCAGTACTTC
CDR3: CASSEALGRTYEQYF

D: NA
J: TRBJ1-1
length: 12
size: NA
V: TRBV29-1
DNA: TGCAGCGTTTCACAGTCGGACACTGAAGCTTTCTTT
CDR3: CSVSQSDTEAFF

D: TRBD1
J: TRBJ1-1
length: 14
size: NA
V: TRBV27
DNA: TGTGCCAGCAGGGCACAGGGGACAAACACTGAAGCTTTCTTT
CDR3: CASRAQGTNTEAFF

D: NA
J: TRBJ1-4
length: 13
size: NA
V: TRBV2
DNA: TGTGCCAGCAGTAGGCTGAGGAGGGAAAAACTGTTTTTT
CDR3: CASSRLRREKLFF

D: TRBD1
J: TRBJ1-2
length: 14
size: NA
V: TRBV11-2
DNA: TGTGCCAGCAGCTCGGACAGGGTTCACTATGGCTACACCTTC
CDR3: CASSSDRVHYGYTF

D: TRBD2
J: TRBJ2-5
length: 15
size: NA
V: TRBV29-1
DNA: TGCAGCGTCCCACTAGCGGGAGGGCCGGGTGAGACCCAGTACTTC
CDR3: CSVPLAGGPGETQYF

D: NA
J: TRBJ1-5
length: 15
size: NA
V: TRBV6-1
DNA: TGTGCCAGCAGTGAAGAGGGGGTTAGGGATCAGCCCCAGCATTTT
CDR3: CASSEEGVRDQPQHF

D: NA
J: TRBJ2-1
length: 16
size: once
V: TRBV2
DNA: TGTGCCAGCAGTGAAGGGGCTACAAGCTCCTACAATGAGCAGTTCTTC
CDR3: CASSEGATSSYNEQFF

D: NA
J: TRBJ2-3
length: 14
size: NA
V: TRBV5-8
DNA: TGTGCCAGCAGCTTGAACTCCTACACAGATACGCAGTATTTT
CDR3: CASSLNSYTDTQYF

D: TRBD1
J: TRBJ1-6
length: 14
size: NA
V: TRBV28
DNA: TGTGCCAGCATCCCCACAGGGGGGAATTCACCCCTCCACTTT
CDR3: CASIPTGGNSPLHF

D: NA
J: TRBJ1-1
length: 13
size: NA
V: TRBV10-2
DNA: TGCGCCAGCAGTGAGGGACTAATCTCTGAAGCTTTCTTT
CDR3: CASSEGLISEAFF

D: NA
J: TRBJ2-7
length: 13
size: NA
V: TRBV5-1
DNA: TGCGCCAGCAGCCCCCGGGTGGGAGGGGGGCAGTACTTC
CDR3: CASSPRVGGGQYF

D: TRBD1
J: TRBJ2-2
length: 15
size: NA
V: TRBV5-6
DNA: TGTGCCAGCAGATACGGACAGGGGTACACCGGGGAGCTGTTTTTT
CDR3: CASRYGQGYTGELFF

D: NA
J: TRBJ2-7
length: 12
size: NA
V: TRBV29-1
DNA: TGCAGCGTCTTTGACATGTCCTACGAGCAGTACTTC
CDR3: CSVFDMSYEQYF

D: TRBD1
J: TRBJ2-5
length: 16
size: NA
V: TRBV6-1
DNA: TGTGCCAGCAGTGAAAGGGGGCAGGGTGGGATGGAGACCCAGTACTTC
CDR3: CASSERGQGGMETQYF

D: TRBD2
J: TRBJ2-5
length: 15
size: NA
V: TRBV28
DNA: TGTGCCAGCAGTTTAAGAGTAGCGGGGGGAGAGACCCAGTACTTC
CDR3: CASSLRVAGGETQYF